These 8 T cell receptor beta chains were sequenced from one sample in a study of shared clonotypes between healthy human individuals. The assay was immunoSEQ multiplex PCR, and TCRdb's table has in-frame clones only and misses some. The sample yields about 680,000 clones, roughly 73% seen once. The sample comprised memory CD4+ T cells sorted from blood. Subset given: CD45RA-negative fraction. All receptors come from a woman aged 25 to 39 in good health.

The chain recombines TRBV7-7 with TRBJ2-3, with 7 bases aligning to TRBD2. CDR3 size: 15 residues. Trimming at V came to 3 bases and at J to 5 bases, leaving 8 bases not matched to a gene. Germline CDR1 reads SSHAT; CDR2 reads FNYEAQ (reference sequence). In nucleotides, the CDR3 is TGTGCCAGCAGCTTGGGCGGGAGTGGGGTAGATACGCAGTATTTT. This gives the protein CASSLGGSGVDTQYF. Variable domain in full (rest from reference TRBV7-7 and TRBJ2-3): GAGVSQSPRYKVTKRGQDVTLRCDPISSHATLYWYQQALGQGPEFLTYFNYEAQPDKSGLPSDRFSAERPEGSISTLTIQRTEQRDSAMYRCASSLGGSGVDTQYFGPGTRLTVL.

This clone was picked up one time. The chain recombines TRBV10-3 with TRBJ1-1, with a possible D match to TRBD1 (5 bases). CDR1 and CDR2 from the germline V gene are ENHRY and SYGVKD. V lost 4 bases and J lost 7, with 10 bases in between. The length of the CDR3 is 12 residues. The CDR3: CAISGTRYEAFF. The CDR3 bases are TGTGCCATCAGTGGGACACGTTATGAAGCTTTCTTT.

This clone appeared a single time. The gene calls are TRBV19 and TRBJ2-5, with 12 bases aligning to TRBD2. Germline-derived CDR1 and CDR2 are LNHDA and SQIVND (reference sequence). The J segment lost 5 bases and the V segment lost 2 bases, leaving 9 bases of the junction unmatched. The CDR3 is 17 residues long. The CDR3 reads CASSISSGRGGMETQYF. The CDR3 nucleotides are TGTGCCAGTAGTATATCTAGCGGGAGGGGAGGAATGGAGACCCAGTACTTC.

Comment on this clone: Other DNA sequences in the same sample also yield this CDR3. The rearrangement links TRBV7-2 to TRBJ1-2; D unclear. Germline V lookup: CDR1 SGHTA, CDR2 FQGNSA. This CDR3 region has 12 residues. The ends were cut back, 0 bases at V and 4 bases at J, with 3 bases in the middle. CDR3 loop: CASSLAGYGYTF. CDR3 coding DNA: TGTGCCAGCAGCTTAGCAGGCTATGGCTACACCTTC.

This clone was counted between two and nine times. The sample has other DNA sequences that encode this CDR3 too. J is TRBJ2-1 and V is TRBV2; D unclear. Trimming shortened V by 6 bases and J by 1 base, and 10 bases separated the two germline ends. The CDR3 consists of 14 residues. Germline-derived CDR1 and CDR2 are SNHLY and FYNNEI. The CDR3 sequence: CASSGPLSYNEQFF. In DNA form, the CDR3 reads TGTGCCAGCAGCGGTCCTCTGTCCTACAATGAGCAGTTCTTC.

This clone was counted between two and nine times. V usage is TRBV18 and J usage is TRBJ2-7, with 10 bases identical to TRBD1. The J segment lost 2 bases and the V segment lost 4 bases, leaving 5 bases of the junction unmatched. CDR3 length: 15 amino acids. Germline V gives CDR1 KGHSH, CDR2 LQKENI. The CDR3 reads CASSLPGTGAYEQYF. In DNA, the CDR3 is TGTGCCAGCTCACTCCCCGGGACAGGGGCCTACGAGCAGTACTTC.

This chain joins TRBV5-5 and TRBJ1-1, with 9 bases identical to TRBD1. Germline-derived CDR1 and CDR2 are SGHKS and YYEKEE (reference sequence). Trimming removed 3 bases from V and 1 base from J; junction bases left unmatched: 10. This CDR3 has 17 residues. CDR3 sequence: CASSSQGALIANTEAFF. The CDR3 nucleotides are TGTGCCAGCAGCTCACAGGGGGCCCTAATCGCGAACACTGAAGCTTTCTTT.

The count of this clone is one. The chain combines TRBV28 with TRBJ1-1; D is unclear. Trimming cost V 3 bases and J 8 bases, with 10 bases left between them. CDR1 is MDHEN, CDR2 SYDVKM, per germline. The CDR3 has 12 amino acids. The CDR3 loop is CASSFGPVEAFF. In DNA form, the CDR3 reads TGTGCCAGCAGTTTCGGTCCAGTGGAAGCTTTCTTT.